This paragraph covers one T cell receptor beta chain sequence. Trimming cost V 5 bases and J 2 bases, with 18 bases left between them. Germline CDR1 is DFQATT and CDR2 is SNEGSKA (reference sequence). This CDR3 spans 15 amino acids. Sequenced patients had shown CD8+CD57+ cell expansion by flow cytometry. Genomic DNA constituted the template upon which TCR beta VDJ and CDR3 profiling was performed. TCRdb reprocessed the reads with MiXCR, giving one entry per CDR3 protein. The data contain approximately 300,000 distinct CDR3 sequences, 56% of them seen just once; the ten biggest clones take up approximately 1.3%. This sample stems from a study of CD8+CD57+ T cells in acquired aplastic anemia. Across the study: Each DNA sample taken from sorted CD4+ and CD8+ cells came to about 3.2 ug on average.

The sequenced sample consisted of sorted CD4+, CD8+, or CD8+CD57+ T cells (not recorded which) from PBMCs. The rearrangement links TRBV20-1 to TRBJ2-5, with D hard to call. The receptor was derived from a human donor with aplastic anemia. CDR3 sequence reads: CSAGLSWQTQETQYF. DNA for the CDR3: TGCAGTGCTGGCCTTAGTTGGCAGACTCAAGAGACCCAGTACTTC.